The 21 T cell receptor beta chains in this list originate from one sample, sequenced in a study of blood T cell repertoires in COVID-19. Generated by immunoSEQ multiplex PCR, the TCRdb table keeps only in-frame clones and is missing some. The sample shows roughly 250,000 clones, under 90% of them seen only once. Sequenced input: peripheral blood. The receptors here all came from a woman aged 55-70 years with active or convalescent COVID-19.

The rearrangement links TRBV21-1 to TRBJ1-1. TRBV21-1 constitutes a pseudogene. This CDR3 contains 11 residues. The CDR3 reads CASSEGTEAFF. Here the CDR3 DNA reads TGTGCCAGCTCTGAGGGCACTGAAGCTTTCTTT.

V usage is TRBV9 and J usage is TRBJ2-2; unclear D gene. Deletions cut 1 base from V and 6 bases from J, with 7 bases between. The germline V gene encodes CDR1 SGDLS and CDR2 YYNGEE. The length of the CDR3 is 13 residues. CDR3 nucleotide sequence: TGTGCCAGCAGCGTAAACTCGGCCGGGGAGCTGTTTTTT. Residues: CASSVNSAGELFF.

This rearrangement joins TRBV9 to TRBJ2-3; 11 bases align to TRBD2. Trimming at V came to 2 bases and at J to 0 bases, leaving 8 bases not matched to a gene. The germline gives CDR1 SGDLS, CDR2 YYNGEE. This CDR3 is 18 amino acids long. For the CDR3, the DNA is TGTGCCAGCAGCGTCGCCGGGACTAGCGGTTTAAGCACAGATACGCAGTATTTT. Amino acids: CASSVAGTSGLSTDTQYF.

The gene calls are TRBV7-2 and TRBJ1-2; D perhaps matches TRBD1 (5 bases). V was cut by 5 bases and J by 2 bases, with 18 bases left in between. Germline loops: CDR1 SGHTA, CDR2 FQGNSA. The CDR3 contains 16 residues. The CDR3 DNA reads TGTGCCAGCAGCCACGGGGGGGGAGGGTTAAACTATGGCTACACCTTC. Protein product: CASSHGGGGLNYGYTF.

The chain recombines TRBV28 with TRBJ1-5; no firm D call. This CDR3 contains 14 residues. The germline V gene has CDR1 MDHEN and CDR2 SYDVKM. Trimming cost V 3 bases and J 1 base, with 7 bases left between them. This CDR3 reads CASSFEESNQPQHF. CDR3 DNA sequence: TGTGCCAGCAGTTTCGAGGAGAGCAATCAGCCCCAGCATTTT.

The rearrangement uses TRBV7-2 and TRBJ2-4; 13 bases map to TRBD2. Germline CDR1 SGHTA, CDR2 FQGNSA. This CDR3 has 16 amino acids. V shed 5 bases, J shed 6 bases, and the junction held 7 bases outside the gene matches. The DNA for the CDR3 is TGTGCCAGCAGCCGTGGGACTAGCGGGGCCCTAAACATTCAGTACTTC. The encoded protein is CASSRGTSGALNIQYF.

The chain employs TRBV24-1 and TRBJ2-3; 9 bases match TRBD1. CDR3 length: 18 amino acids. CDR1 KGHDR and CDR2 SFDVKD come from the germline V gene. The V and J ends lost 4 bases and 2 bases, in that order; junction bases with no gene match: 12. This CDR3 is CATSDGTGNGGDTDTQYF. CDR3 in DNA: TGTGCCACCAGTGACGGGACAGGGAACGGAGGGGACACAGATACGCAGTATTTT.

V gene TRBV12-5 combines with J gene TRBJ2-1, with 8 nucleotides matching TRBD1. V shed 2 bases and J 9 bases; nucleotides not matched to a gene: 9. The CDR3 is made up of 15 amino acids. Per germline, CDR1 LGHNT and CDR2 FRNRAP. The CDR3 spells CASGLPGQGGGEQFF. The CDR3 nucleotides read TGTGCTAGTGGTTTGCCCGGACAGGGTGGGGGTGAGCAGTTCTTC.

The J gene is TRBJ1-1, the V gene TRBV4-2, with D hard to call. Trimming cost V 1 base and J 1 base, with 7 bases left between them. Germline lookup yields CDR1 LGHNA and CDR2 YNFKEQ. The CDR3 has 14 amino acids. The CDR3 protein is CASSQGRWNTEAFF. For the CDR3, the DNA is TGTGCCAGCAGCCAAGGGAGGTGGAACACTGAAGCTTTCTTT.

The chain carries TRBV7-9 and TRBJ1-1; perhaps TRBD1 as D (5 bases). The CDR3 is made up of 11 amino acids. Germline CDR1 is SEHNR and CDR2 is FQNEAQ (reference sequence). V gave up 11 bases and J gave up 11 bases, with 18 bases separating them. The CDR3 spells CAGGNPSGAFF. In DNA form, the CDR3 reads TGTGCCGGAGGGAACCCCTCAGGGGCTTTCTTT.

The chain couples TRBV3-1 (or the pseudogene TRBV3-2) to TRBJ1-6; 11 bases fit TRBD1. The V gene end was trimmed by 3 bases and the J gene end by 5 bases; junction bases not matched to a gene: 6. The germline gives CDR1 LGHDT, CDR2 YNNKEL (reference sequence). The CDR3 sequence is 17 residues long. The CDR3 sequence: CASSQAGTGGDNSPLHF. The CDR3 DNA reads as TGTGCCAGCAGCCAGGCCGGGACAGGGGGTGATAATTCACCCCTCCACTTT.

The chain joins TRBV9 to TRBJ2-5; D perhaps matches TRBD2 (6 bases). Germline CDR1 SGDLS, CDR2 YYNGEE. The CDR3 runs 17 residues. The ends were cut back, 0 bases at V and 1 base at J, with 16 bases in the middle. The CDR3 nucleotides are TGTGCCAGCAGCGTAGTTGTGGGGACTTACTCCCAAGAGACCCAGTACTTC. The encoded protein is CASSVVVGTYSQETQYF. Together with reference TRBV9 and TRBJ2-5, the CDR3 gives the full variable domain: DSGVTQTPKHLITATGQRVTLRCSPRSGDLSVYWYQQSLDQGLQFLIQYYNGEERAKGNILERFSAQQFPDLHSELNLSSLELGDSALYFCASSVVVGTYSQETQYFGPGTRLLVL.

The gene calls are TRBV19 and TRBJ1-4, with D possibly matching TRBD1 (5 bases). Trimming left V 3 bases short and J 8 bases short, with 7 bases between. CDR1 and CDR2 from the germline V gene are LNHDA and SQIVND (reference sequence). The CDR3 loop spans 12 amino acids. The CDR3 loop is CASSIGGEKLFF. For the CDR3, the DNA is TGTGCCAGTAGTATCGGGGGGGAAAAACTGTTTTTT.

In this sample, this clone turned up once. The J gene is TRBJ2-5, the V gene TRBV6-5, with TRBD1 identical over 7 bases. The CDR3 extends over 15 amino acids. From germline, CDR1 is MNHEY and CDR2 SVGAGI. V lost 0 bases and J lost 3; bases outside the gene matches: 4. The CDR3 region has the DNA TGTGCCAGCAGTTACTCGAGGCAGGGGGAAGAGACCCAGTACTTC. Protein sequence: CASSYSRQGEETQYF.

The CDR3: CASSEGDTYYEQYF. The DNA of the CDR3 is TGTGCCAGCAGTGAAGGGGACACTTACTACGAGCAGTACTTC. The chain employs TRBV6-1 and TRBJ2-7; a possible D gene is TRBD1 (6 bases). CDR1 MNHNS and CDR2 SASEGT come from the germline V gene. The CDR3 extends over 14 amino acids. The V end was cut by 1 base, the J end by 3 bases, with 10 bases between.

This chain uses TRBV24-1 with TRBJ2-3; D gene unclear. Germline V CDR1 and CDR2: KGHDR, SFDVKD. The CDR3 has 16 amino acids. Trimming left V 4 bases short and J 1 base short, with 14 bases between. CDR3 in amino acids: CATSEEHDTGTDTQYF. The DNA of the CDR3 is TGTGCCACCAGTGAAGAACACGATACCGGCACAGATACGCAGTATTTT.

V and J are TRBV4-2 and TRBJ1-1; D perhaps matches TRBD1 (5 bases). Germline V gene data show CDR1 as LGHNA and CDR2 as YNFKEQ. The ends were cut back, 0 bases at V and 5 bases at J, with 16 bases in the middle. This CDR3 region has 16 residues. The CDR3 reads CASSQDSGGVMTEAFF. Written as DNA, the CDR3 is TGTGCCAGCAGCCAAGATTCGGGGGGAGTCATGACTGAAGCTTTCTTT.

This clone was counted once. V gene TRBV4-3 combines with J gene TRBJ2-2, with D possibly TRBD1 on 6 matching bases. The CDR3 loop spans 16 amino acids. CDR1 LGHNA and CDR2 YSLEER come from the germline V gene. V shed 3 bases and J shed 2 bases, with 13 bases lying between them. The CDR3, as DNA: TGCGCCAGCAGCCAGGTCAGGGGCGTTAACACCGGGGAGCTGTTTTTT. Protein sequence: CASSQVRGVNTGELFF.

The V and J genes are TRBV4-1 and TRBJ1-4, with unresolved D. The ends were cut back, 4 bases at V and 5 bases at J, with 14 bases in the middle. The V gene's germline CDR1 is MGHRA and CDR2 YSYEKL. CDR3 size: 15 residues. The CDR3 DNA sequence: TGCGCCAGCAGCCCGCCCGGGTCCTCGAATGAAAAACTGTTTTTT. Translation gives CASSPPGSSNEKLFF.

To note about this clone: This sample includes further DNA sequences coding for the same CDR3. V gene TRBV5-4 combines with J gene TRBJ1-1, with D unresolved. V lost 0 bases to trimming and J lost 5 bases, with 5 bases between them. Germline CDR1 reads SGHNT; CDR2 reads YYREEE (reference sequence). This CDR3 region has 12 residues. CDR3 residues: CASSLGSTEAFF. CDR3 nucleotides: TGTGCCAGCAGCTTGGGGAGTACTGAAGCTTTCTTT.

This clone was observed once. The rearrangement links TRBV4-3 to TRBJ1-3; 7 bases map to TRBD1. This CDR3 spans 17 amino acids. J was trimmed by 4 bases and V by 0 bases; bases with no gene match: 9. In germline, CDR1 is LGHNA, CDR2 YSLEER. The CDR3, as DNA: TGCGCCAGCAGCCAAGATAGGACAGGCCGGTCGGGAAACACCATATATTTT. It is translated as CASSQDRTGRSGNTIYF.